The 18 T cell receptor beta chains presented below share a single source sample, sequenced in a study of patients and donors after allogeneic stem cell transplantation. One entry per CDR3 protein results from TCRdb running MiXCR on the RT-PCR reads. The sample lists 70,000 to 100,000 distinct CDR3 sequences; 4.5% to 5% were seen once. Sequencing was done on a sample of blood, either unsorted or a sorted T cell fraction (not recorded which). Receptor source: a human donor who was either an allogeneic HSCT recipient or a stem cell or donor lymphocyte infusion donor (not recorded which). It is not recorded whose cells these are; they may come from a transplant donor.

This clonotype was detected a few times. The CDR3 coding sequence is TGTGCCAGCAGCTTAGTAACAGGGTCCGGGGAGCTGTTTTTT. Protein: CASSLVTGSGELFF. This chain links TRBV7-3 with TRBJ2-2; D might be TRBD1 (6 bases). Trimming took 2 bases from V and 6 from J, leaving 10 bases between them. Germline loops: CDR1 SGHTA, CDR2 FQGTGA. This CDR3 is built from 14 residues.

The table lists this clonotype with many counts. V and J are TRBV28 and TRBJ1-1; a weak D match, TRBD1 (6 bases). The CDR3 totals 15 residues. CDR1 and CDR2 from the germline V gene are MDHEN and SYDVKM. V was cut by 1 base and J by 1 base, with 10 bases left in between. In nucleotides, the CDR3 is TGTGCCAGCAGTTTATCCGGGGGCTGGAACACTGAAGCTTTCTTT. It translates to CASSLSGGWNTEAFF. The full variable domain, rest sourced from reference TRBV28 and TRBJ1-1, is DVKVTQSSRYLVKRTGEKVFLECVQDMDHENMFWYRQDPGLGLRLIYFSYDVKMKEKGDIPEGYSVSREKKERFSLILESASTNQTSMYLCASSLSGGWNTEAFFGQGTRLTVV.

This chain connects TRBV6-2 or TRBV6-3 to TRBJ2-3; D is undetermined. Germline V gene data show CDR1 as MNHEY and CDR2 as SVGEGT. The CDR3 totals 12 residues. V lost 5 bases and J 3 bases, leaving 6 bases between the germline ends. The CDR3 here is CASSKETDTQYF. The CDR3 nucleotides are TGTGCCAGCAGTAAAGAGACAGATACGCAGTATTTT.

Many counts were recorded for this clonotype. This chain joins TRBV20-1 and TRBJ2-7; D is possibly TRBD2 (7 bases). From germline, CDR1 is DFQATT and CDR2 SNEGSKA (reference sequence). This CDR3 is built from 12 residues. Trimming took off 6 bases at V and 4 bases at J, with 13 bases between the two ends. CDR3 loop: CSAEQGGYEQYF. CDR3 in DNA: TGCAGTGCCGAACAGGGAGGGTACGAGCAGTACTTC.

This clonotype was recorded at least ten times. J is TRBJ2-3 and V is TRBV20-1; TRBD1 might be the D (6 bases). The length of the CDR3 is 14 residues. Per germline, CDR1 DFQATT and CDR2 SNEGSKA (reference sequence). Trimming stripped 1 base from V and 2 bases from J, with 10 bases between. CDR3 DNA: TGCAGTGCTAGAGGGGTGGGGGCCACAGATACGCAGTATTTT. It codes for CSARGVGATDTQYF.

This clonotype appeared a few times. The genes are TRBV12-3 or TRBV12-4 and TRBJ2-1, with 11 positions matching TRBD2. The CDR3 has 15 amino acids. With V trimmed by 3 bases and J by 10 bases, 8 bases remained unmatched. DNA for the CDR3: TGTGCCAGCAGTTTGGAACTAGCGGGAGTATCCGAGCAGTTCTTC. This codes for CASSLELAGVSEQFF.

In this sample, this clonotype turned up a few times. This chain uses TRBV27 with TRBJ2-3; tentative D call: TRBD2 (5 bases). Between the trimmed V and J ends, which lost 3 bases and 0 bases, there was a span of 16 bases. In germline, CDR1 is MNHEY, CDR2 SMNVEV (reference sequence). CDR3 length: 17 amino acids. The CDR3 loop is CASSLRQERVSTDTQYF. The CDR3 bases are TGTGCCAGCAGTTTGAGGCAGGAGAGGGTGAGCACAGATACGCAGTATTTT.

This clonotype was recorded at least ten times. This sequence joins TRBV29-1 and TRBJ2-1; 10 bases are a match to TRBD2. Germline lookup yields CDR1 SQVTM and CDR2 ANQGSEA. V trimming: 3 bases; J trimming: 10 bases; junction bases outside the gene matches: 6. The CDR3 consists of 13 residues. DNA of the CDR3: TGCAGCGTTGAGAGCGGGAGGGCCACGGAGCAGTTCTTC. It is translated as CSVESGRATEQFF.

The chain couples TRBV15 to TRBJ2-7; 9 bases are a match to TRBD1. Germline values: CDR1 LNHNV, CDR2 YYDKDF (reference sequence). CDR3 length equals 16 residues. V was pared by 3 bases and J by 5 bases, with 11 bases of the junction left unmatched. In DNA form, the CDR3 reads TGTGCCACCAGCAGTATAACAGGACAGGGGTACAACGAGCAGTACTTC. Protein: CATSSITGQGYNEQYF.

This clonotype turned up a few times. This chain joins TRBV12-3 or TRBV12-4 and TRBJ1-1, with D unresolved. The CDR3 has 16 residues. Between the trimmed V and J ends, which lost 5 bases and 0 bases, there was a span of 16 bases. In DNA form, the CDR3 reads TGTGCCAGCAGTCGACTCCCACCAGTCATGAACACTGAAGCTTTCTTT. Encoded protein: CASSRLPPVMNTEAFF.

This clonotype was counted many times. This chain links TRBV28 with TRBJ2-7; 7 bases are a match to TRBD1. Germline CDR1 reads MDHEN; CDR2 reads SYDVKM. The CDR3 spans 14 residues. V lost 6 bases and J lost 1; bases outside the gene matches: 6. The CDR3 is CASSHRQGSYEQYF. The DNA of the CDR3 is TGTGCCAGCAGCCACAGACAGGGATCCTACGAGCAGTACTTC.

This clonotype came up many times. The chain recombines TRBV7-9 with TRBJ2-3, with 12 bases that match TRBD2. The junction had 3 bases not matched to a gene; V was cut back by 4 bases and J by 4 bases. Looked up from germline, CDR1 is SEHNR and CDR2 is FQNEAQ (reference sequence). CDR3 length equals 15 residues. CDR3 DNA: TGTGCCAGCAGCTATCTAGCGGGGGGGTCAGATACGCAGTATTTT. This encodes CASSYLAGGSDTQYF.

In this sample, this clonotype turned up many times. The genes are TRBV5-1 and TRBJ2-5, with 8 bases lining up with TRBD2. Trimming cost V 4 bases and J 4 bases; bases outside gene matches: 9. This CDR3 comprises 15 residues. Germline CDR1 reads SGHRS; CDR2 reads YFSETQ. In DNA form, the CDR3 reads TGCGCCAGCAGCATCACGGGGGGGCCAGGAGAGACCCAGTACTTC. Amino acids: CASSITGGPGETQYF.

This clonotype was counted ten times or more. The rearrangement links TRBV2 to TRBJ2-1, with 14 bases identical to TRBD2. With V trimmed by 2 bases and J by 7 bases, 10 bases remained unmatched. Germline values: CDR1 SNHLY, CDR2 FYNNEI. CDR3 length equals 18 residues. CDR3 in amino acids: CASSENYAGTSGSNEQFF. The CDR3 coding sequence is TGTGCCAGCAGTGAAAACTACGCCGGGACTAGCGGGAGTAATGAGCAGTTCTTC.

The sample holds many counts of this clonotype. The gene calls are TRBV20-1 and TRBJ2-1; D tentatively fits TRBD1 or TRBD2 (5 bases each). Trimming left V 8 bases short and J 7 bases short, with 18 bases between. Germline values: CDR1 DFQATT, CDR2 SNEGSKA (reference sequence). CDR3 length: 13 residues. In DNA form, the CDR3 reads TGCAGTCCCCGGCCCGGGGCCGAGAATGAGCAGTTCTTC. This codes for CSPRPGAENEQFF.

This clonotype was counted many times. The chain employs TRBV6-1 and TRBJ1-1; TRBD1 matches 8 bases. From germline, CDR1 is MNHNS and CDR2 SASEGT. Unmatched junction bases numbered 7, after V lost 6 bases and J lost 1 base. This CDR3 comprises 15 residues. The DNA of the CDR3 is TGTGCCAGCAGCTTCACAGGGGGGACGAACACTGAAGCTTTCTTT. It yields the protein CASSFTGGTNTEAFF.

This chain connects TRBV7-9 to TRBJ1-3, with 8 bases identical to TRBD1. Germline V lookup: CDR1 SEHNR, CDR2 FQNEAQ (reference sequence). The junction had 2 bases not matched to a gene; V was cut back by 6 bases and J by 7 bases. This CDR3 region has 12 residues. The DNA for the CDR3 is TGTGCCAGCAGACAGGGGGACAACACCATATATTTT. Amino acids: CASRQGDNTIYF.

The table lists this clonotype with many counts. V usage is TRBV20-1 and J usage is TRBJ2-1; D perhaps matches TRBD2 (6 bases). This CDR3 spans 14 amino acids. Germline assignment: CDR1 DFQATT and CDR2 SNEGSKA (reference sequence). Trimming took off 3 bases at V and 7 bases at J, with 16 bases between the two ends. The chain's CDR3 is CSARRSGRGNEQFF. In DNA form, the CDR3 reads TGCAGTGCTAGGAGGTCCGGGAGAGGAAATGAGCAGTTCTTC.